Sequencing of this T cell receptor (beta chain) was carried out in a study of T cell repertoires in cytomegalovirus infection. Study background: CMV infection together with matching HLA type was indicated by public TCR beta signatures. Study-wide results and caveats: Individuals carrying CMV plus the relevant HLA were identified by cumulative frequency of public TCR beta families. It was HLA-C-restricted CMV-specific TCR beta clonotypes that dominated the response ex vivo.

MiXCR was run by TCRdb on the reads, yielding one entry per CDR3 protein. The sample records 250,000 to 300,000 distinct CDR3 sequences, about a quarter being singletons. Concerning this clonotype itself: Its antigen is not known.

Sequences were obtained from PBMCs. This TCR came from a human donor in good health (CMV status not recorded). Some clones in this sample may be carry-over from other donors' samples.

In DNA form, the CDR3 reads TGTGCCAGCAGCTTGGGCAGGGGGCGGGTGGGCAATGAGCAGTTCTTC. Its translation: CASSLGRGRVGNEQFF. This rearrangement joins TRBV5-6 to TRBJ2-1, with TRBD1 matching 8 bases. The CDR3 sequence is 16 residues long. Losses at the gene ends were 0 bases for V and 6 bases for J; bases not matched to a gene: 8. The germline V gene encodes CDR1 SGHDT and CDR2 YYEEEE.